This T cell receptor beta chain was obtained from a study of cytomegalovirus exposure and HLA in healthy donors. Study results and caveats: Investigators reported about 160 TCR beta chains as tied to cytomegalovirus. A classifier reportedly called cytomegalovirus status with high sensitivity and specificity. It was shown in a later analysis that HLA-associated TCR beta chains were more clonally expanded than other, equally common chains.

Remarks on this clone: The antigen remains undetermined.

V lost 3 bases and J lost 9, with 3 bases in between. The length of the CDR3 is 11 residues. Germline loops: CDR1 MNHNS, CDR2 SASEGT. Use of 60 Vbeta and 13 Jbeta primers characterized the PCR. Method: immunoSEQ multiplex PCR; TCRdb's copy keeps in-frame clones and lacks some. The sample contains about 120,000 clones, about 86% of which appear only once. The sequencing sample was made of PBMCs. The gene calls are TRBV6-1 and TRBJ1-6, with no clear D. The TCR sequence derives from a man aged 35 to 55 in good health and CMV-seronegative. The CDR3 reads CASSDSSPLHF. DNA for the CDR3: TGTGCCAGCAGTGATAGTTCACCCCTCCACTTT.